This entry concerns a single TCR beta chain. The CDR3 extends over 15 amino acids. Germline V gene data show CDR1 as SGHRS and CDR2 as YFSETQ. The J segment lost 7 bases and the V segment lost 4 bases, leaving 8 bases of the junction unmatched. The sample originates from a study of shared clonotypes between healthy human individuals. In the authors' methods: Filtering was not the same, since immunoSEQ gave junction-only sequences without quality scores. The data were produced by immunoSEQ multiplex PCR, yet TCRdb's version contains in-frame clones alone and is incomplete. V and J calls and clone size come straight from that table; D and trimming were deduced from the DNA. The sample carries some 1.5 million clones, 98% recorded once.

Sequencing was done on a sample of naive CD4+ T cells sorted from blood. Subset denoted: CD45RA+ positively selected. The TCR comes from a man younger than 45 in good health. The chain carries TRBV5-1 and TRBJ2-7; TRBD2 matches at 13 bases. Here the CDR3 reads CASSTGLAGVKEQYF. DNA for the CDR3: TGCGCCAGCAGCACTGGACTAGCGGGAGTGAAAGAGCAGTACTTC.